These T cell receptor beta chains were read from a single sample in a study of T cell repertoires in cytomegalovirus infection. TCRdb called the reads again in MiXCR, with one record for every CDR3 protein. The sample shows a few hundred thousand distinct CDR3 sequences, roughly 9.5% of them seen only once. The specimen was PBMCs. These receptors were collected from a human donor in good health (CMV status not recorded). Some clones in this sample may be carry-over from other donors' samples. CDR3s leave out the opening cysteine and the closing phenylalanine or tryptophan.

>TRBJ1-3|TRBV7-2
ASSLVGADSGNTIY
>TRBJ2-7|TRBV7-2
ASSSLPYYEQY
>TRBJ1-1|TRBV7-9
ASSLGIVQVPTEAF
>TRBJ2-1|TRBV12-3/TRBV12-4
ASEGPLNEQF
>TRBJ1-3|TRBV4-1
ASSQGFIRGTGNTIY
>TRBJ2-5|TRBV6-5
ASSYGTSGPRGETQY
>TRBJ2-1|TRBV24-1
ATSDWGKTGELNEQF
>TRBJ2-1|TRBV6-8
ASTKQMGLAGGDKQF
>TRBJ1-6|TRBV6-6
ASSHDSTYNSPLH
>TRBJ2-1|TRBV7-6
ASGGQGSSYNEQF
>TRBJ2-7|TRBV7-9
ASSDFRDSNYEQY
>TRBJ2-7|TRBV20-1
SAREITGGYIYEQY
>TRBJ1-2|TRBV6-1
ASRESSTYRGYT
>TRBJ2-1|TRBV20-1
SANPRKLHNEQF
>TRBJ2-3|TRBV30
AWSKGTNTQY
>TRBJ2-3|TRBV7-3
ASSLTPFSGRATDTQY
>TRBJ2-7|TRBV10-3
AIRSGTGISYEQY
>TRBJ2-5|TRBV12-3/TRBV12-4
ASSSPGTGYQETQY
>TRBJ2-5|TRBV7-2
ASSLSSGQETQY
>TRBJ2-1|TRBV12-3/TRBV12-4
ASTPPGRNEQF